These 28 T cell receptor beta chains were sequenced from one sample in a study of cytomegalovirus exposure and HLA in healthy donors. 60 Vbeta and 13 Jbeta primers were used in PCR. Measured with immunoSEQ multiplex PCR; TCRdb has only the in-frame clones, and not every one. The table records around 140,000 clones, approximately 74% of them present only once. The sequenced sample consisted of PBMCs. Receptor source: a male donor in good health and CMV-seronegative.

The V and J genes are TRBV5-4 and TRBJ2-3, with D possibly matching TRBD1 (5 bases). The CDR3 extends over 16 amino acids. Germline V lookup: CDR1 SGHNT, CDR2 YYREEE (reference sequence). Trimming cost V 1 base and J 2 bases, with 14 bases left between them. The CDR3 DNA reads as TGTGCCAGCAGCTTGTCTAGGGGCCCAGTCACAGATACGCAGTATTTT. Protein: CASSLSRGPVTDTQYF. The full variable domain, completed using reference TRBV5-4 and TRBJ2-3, is ETGVTQSPTHLIKTRGQQVTLRCSSQSGHNTVSWYQQALGQGPQFIFQYYREEENGRGNFPPRFSGLQFPNYSSELNVNALELDDSALYLCASSLSRGPVTDTQYFGPGTRLTVL.

The chain links TRBV18 to TRBJ2-2; perhaps TRBD2 as D (6 bases). V was cut by 3 bases and J by 1 base, with 15 bases left in between. This CDR3 has 17 residues. Germline V gene sequence: CDR1 KGHSH, CDR2 LQKENI. CDR3 region: CASSPLRVAENTGELFF. CDR3 nucleotides: TGTGCCAGCTCACCTCTTAGGGTAGCGGAGAACACCGGGGAGCTGTTTTTT.

This clone was picked up many times. The chain is built from TRBV27 and TRBJ2-7, with 9 bases identical to TRBD1. V trimming: 6 bases; J trimming: 3 bases; junction bases outside the gene matches: 12. The CDR3 has 16 residues. CDR1 is MNHEY and CDR2 is SMNVEV in the germline V gene (reference sequence). The CDR3 DNA sequence: TGTGCCAGCAGATCCGGGACAGGGATTATCGACTACGAGCAGTACTTC. Translation: CASRSGTGIIDYEQYF.

The rearrangement links TRBV7-8 to TRBJ1-6; 10 positions agree with TRBD1. CDR1 SGHVS and CDR2 FQNEAQ come from the germline V gene. J lost 8 bases, V lost 4 bases, and 8 bases had no gene match. The CDR3 runs to 16 residues. CDR3: CASSSSRDRGYSPLHF. Here the CDR3 DNA reads TGTGCCAGCAGCTCCTCCCGGGACAGGGGTTATTCACCCCTCCACTTT.

The CDR3 here is CASLRTARRLFF. The DNA for the CDR3 is TGTGCCAGCCTCAGGACAGCCCGAAGACTGTTTTTT. This rearrangement joins TRBV6-5 to TRBJ1-4; tentative D call: TRBD1 (6 bases). V lost 8 bases, J lost 13 bases, and 17 bases lay in between. CDR1 is MNHEY and CDR2 is SVGAGI in the germline V gene. The CDR3 is 12 amino acids.

This chain connects TRBV15 to TRBJ2-3; 12 bases are shared with TRBD2. Germline values: CDR1 LNHNV, CDR2 YYDKDF (reference sequence). CDR3 length: 20 amino acids. The trim removed 2 bases at V and 3 bases at J, leaving 15 bases unmatched. CDR3 region: CATSRLHIGRTSGETDTQYF. CDR3 DNA: TGTGCCACCAGCAGACTTCATATCGGTCGGACTAGCGGGGAGACAGATACGCAGTATTTT.

The V and J genes are TRBV5-1 and TRBJ1-6; no reliable D call. Germline V gene data show CDR1 as SGHRS and CDR2 as YFSETQ. CDR3 size: 14 residues. V was shortened by 1 base and J by 5 bases, with 7 bases between the two germline ends. The CDR3: CASSLRGHNSPLHF. As DNA, the CDR3 is TGCGCCAGCAGCTTGAGAGGTCATAATTCACCCCTCCACTTT.

Only one count was recorded for this clone. The V and J genes are TRBV30 and TRBJ2-3; 8 bases agree with TRBD2. Germline V gene lookup returns CDR1 GTSNPN and CDR2 SVGIG (reference sequence). The V gene end was trimmed by 6 bases and the J gene end by 1 base; junction bases not matched to a gene: 3. CDR3 length: 13 residues. CDR3 sequence: CACYSGGTDTQYF. The CDR3 bases are TGTGCCTGCTATAGCGGGGGCACAGATACGCAGTATTTT.

Regarding this clone: In the same sample, other DNA sequences code for this CDR3. The rearrangement uses TRBV7-9 and TRBJ2-3; D ambiguous. Per germline, CDR1 SEHNR and CDR2 FQNEAQ (reference sequence). V was clipped by 2 bases and J by 2 bases, with 2 bases between them. This CDR3 contains 12 residues. The CDR3 sequence is CASSLYTDTQYF. For the CDR3, the DNA is TGTGCCAGCAGCTTATACACAGATACGCAGTATTTT.

In this sample, this clone turned up a few times. This rearrangement joins TRBV30 to TRBJ2-5, with D hard to call. V lost 2 bases to trimming and J lost 1 base, with 8 bases between them. This CDR3 region has 13 residues. Germline CDR1 is GTSNPN and CDR2 is SVGIG (reference sequence). CDR3 nucleotide sequence: TGTGCCTGGAGTATCAAGAGCCAAGAGACCCAGTACTTC. It yields the protein CAWSIKSQETQYF.

This clone was observed at least ten times. This chain's CDR3 is CASSLAQGLRMNTEAFF. CDR3 sequence (DNA): TGCGCCAGCAGCTTGGCCCAGGGTTTACGAATGAACACTGAAGCTTTCTTT. The chain employs TRBV5-1 and TRBJ1-1; the D gene is possibly TRBD1 (5 bases). The germline V gene has CDR1 SGHRS and CDR2 YFSETQ. This CDR3 has 17 residues. V lost 0 bases, J lost 0 bases, and 15 bases lay in between. Full variable domain (outside the CDR3, taken from reference TRBV5-1 and TRBJ1-1): KAGVTQTPRYLIKTRGQQVTLSCSPISGHRSVSWYQQTPGQGLQFLFEYFSETQRNKGNFPGRFSGRQFSNSRSEMNVSTLELGDSALYLCASSLAQGLRMNTEAFFGQGTRLTVV.

CDR3 bases: TGTGCCTGGCAGGGCGCTGGCTACACCTTC. It codes for CAWQGAGYTF. The chain employs TRBV30 and TRBJ1-2; tentative D call: TRBD1 (5 bases). Germline assignment: CDR1 GTSNPN and CDR2 SVGIG (reference sequence). The CDR3 has 10 residues. Trimming left V 5 bases short and J 7 bases short, with 8 bases between.

CDR3 in amino acids: CASSYRETYEQYF. CDR3 nucleotide sequence: TGTGCCAGCAGTTATCGGGAGACGTACGAGCAGTACTTC. The chain couples TRBV6-5 to TRBJ2-5, with a possible D match to TRBD2 (6 bases). The DNA end is more similar to TRBJ2-7, so the J call may be wrong. The CDR3 is 13 amino acids. Germline V gene data show CDR1 as MNHEY and CDR2 as SVGAGI.

This chain links TRBV18 with TRBJ2-7; possible D gene TRBD1, 5 bases. This CDR3 has 13 residues. The V and J ends lost 5 bases and 4 bases respectively, with 12 bases between them. Looked up from germline, CDR1 is KGHSH and CDR2 is LQKENI. The CDR3 DNA follows: TGTGCCAGCTCAAAGACAGATCAGTACGAGCAGTACTTC. As protein: CASSKTDQYEQYF. Drawing the rest from reference TRBV18 and TRBJ2-7, the complete variable domain is NAGVMQNPRHLVRRRGQEARLRCSPMKGHSHVYWYRQLPEEGLKFMVYLQKENIIDESGMPKERFSAEFPKEGPSILRIQQVVRGDSAAYFCASSKTDQYEQYFGPGTRLTVT.

This chain links TRBV6-5 with TRBJ1-5; D may be TRBD1 (6 bases). The CDR3 totals 13 residues. CDR1 is MNHEY and CDR2 is SVGAGI in the germline V gene. Trimming stripped 9 bases from V and 7 bases from J, with 16 bases between. This CDR3 is CASQGRLGQPQHF. For the CDR3, the DNA is TGTGCCAGTCAGGGGCGACTGGGACAGCCCCAGCATTTT.

This chain connects TRBV20-1 to TRBJ2-3, with TRBD1 as a possible D gene (7 bases). V gave up 7 bases and J gave up 9 bases, with 14 bases separating them. The CDR3 is made up of 11 amino acids. CDR1 is DFQATT and CDR2 is SNEGSKA in the germline V gene (reference sequence). CDR3 amino acids: CSVSPGGTQYF. As DNA, the CDR3 is TGCAGTGTTAGCCCAGGGGGGACGCAGTATTTT.

V is TRBV7-9 and J is TRBJ1-2, with D maybe TRBD1 (6 bases). This CDR3 has 15 residues. Trimming took off 3 bases at V and 3 bases at J, with 14 bases between the two ends. Germline V gene data show CDR1 as SEHNR and CDR2 as FQNEAQ (reference sequence). The CDR3 here is CASSLVQGVDYGYTF. CDR3 coding DNA: TGTGCCAGCAGCTTGGTACAGGGCGTGGACTATGGCTACACCTTC. Variable domain in full (rest from reference TRBV7-9 and TRBJ1-2): DTGVSQNPRHKITKRGQNVTFRCDPISEHNRLYWYRQTLGQGPEFLTYFQNEAQLEKSRLLSDRFSAERPKGSFSTLEIQRTEQGDSAMYLCASSLVQGVDYGYTFGSGTRLTVV.

The chain is built from TRBV7-8 and TRBJ1-1, with D perhaps matching TRBD1 (5 bases). The CDR3 has 14 residues. The V gene lost 3 bases and the J gene lost 0 bases, with 8 bases spanning the gap. The germline gives CDR1 SGHVS, CDR2 FQNEAQ. The CDR3 is CASSFAGMNTEAFF. CDR3 DNA: TGTGCCAGCAGCTTTGCAGGGATGAACACTGAAGCTTTCTTT.

This clone was seen a handful of times. This sequence joins TRBV4-2 and TRBJ2-2, with a tentative D call TRBD1 (6 bases). In germline, CDR1 is LGHNA, CDR2 YNFKEQ. V lost 1 base and J lost 1, with 7 bases in between. The CDR3 is 15 residues long. The CDR3: CASSQVRGNTGELFF. In DNA, the CDR3 is TGTGCCAGCAGCCAAGTCAGGGGGAACACCGGGGAGCTGTTTTTT.

The chain combines TRBV18 with TRBJ2-3, with 7 bases identical to TRBD2. The CDR3 extends over 15 amino acids. Per germline, CDR1 KGHSH and CDR2 LQKENI. J was trimmed by 5 bases and V by 0 bases; bases with no gene match: 5. The CDR3 spells CASSPPGTTGDTQYF. In DNA form, the CDR3 reads TGTGCCAGCTCACCACCCGGGACTACAGGAGATACGCAGTATTTT.

V and J are TRBV27 and TRBJ2-2; a possible D gene is TRBD2 (6 bases). In germline, CDR1 is MNHEY, CDR2 SMNVEV (reference sequence). The CDR3 runs 15 residues. Deletions cut 5 bases from V and 4 bases from J, with 14 bases between. DNA for the CDR3: TGTGCCAGCAGTCCTCGGCGCGGGACCACCGGGGAGCTGTTTTTT. Translating gives CASSPRRGTTGELFF.

The sample holds one count of this clone. The rearrangement links TRBV19 to TRBJ1-3; D is possibly TRBD1 (6 bases). V shed 5 bases and J shed 0 bases, with 20 bases lying between them. This CDR3 has 18 residues. CDR1 and CDR2 (germline): LNHDA, SQIVND (reference sequence). The CDR3 spells CASSSQQGAAASGNTIYF. The DNA of the CDR3 is TGTGCCAGTAGTTCCCAACAGGGAGCGGCGGCCTCTGGAAACACCATATATTTT. Full variable domain (outside the CDR3, taken from reference TRBV19 and TRBJ1-3): DGGITQSPKYLFRKEGQNVTLSCEQNLNHDAMYWYRQDPGQGLRLIYYSQIVNDFQKGDIAEGYSVSREKKESFPLTVTSAQKNPTAFYLCASSSQQGAAASGNTIYFGEGSWLTVV.

The CDR3 nucleotides read TGCAGCGTTCCCGGGGGGGGGAAAGCCTACAATGAGCAGTTCTTC. It yields the protein CSVPGGGKAYNEQFF. This rearrangement joins TRBV29-1 to TRBJ2-1; TRBD2 matches at 8 bases. Per the germline V gene, CDR1 is SQVTM and CDR2 is ANQGSEA. CDR3 length: 15 residues. V lost 5 bases, J lost 2 bases, and 8 bases stayed unmatched.

The chain couples TRBV19 to TRBJ2-1; D may be TRBD2 (7 bases). CDR1 and CDR2 (germline): LNHDA, SQIVND (reference sequence). CDR3 size: 15 residues. V was shortened by 7 bases and J by 4 bases, with 17 bases between the two germline ends. CDR3 in DNA: TGTGCCAGTACCTGGGGGGCGGGAGCTTACAATGAGCAGTTCTTC. Amino acids: CASTWGAGAYNEQFF.

The rearrangement uses TRBV13 and TRBJ1-2; unclear D gene. The V end was cut by 0 bases, the J end by 0 bases, with 5 bases between. The V gene's germline CDR1 is PRHDT and CDR2 FYEKMQ (reference sequence). The length of the CDR3 is 14 residues. CDR3 nucleotides: TGTGCCAGCAGCTTAGGCGCAGCTAACTATGGCTACACCTTC. Protein sequence: CASSLGAANYGYTF.

This chain joins TRBV10-3 and TRBJ2-6, with 7 bases lining up with TRBD2. The J segment lost 3 bases and the V segment lost 5 bases, leaving 13 bases of the junction unmatched. The CDR3 is 18 amino acids. The V gene's germline CDR1 is ENHRY and CDR2 SYGVKD. The CDR3 DNA reads as TGTGCCATCAGTCGAACTGGGGGGGAGGCAGGTGGGGCCAACGTCCTGACTTTC. The encoded protein is CAISRTGGEAGGANVLTF.

J is TRBJ2-2 and V is TRBV11-2, with D tentatively TRBD1 (6 bases). This CDR3 region has 15 residues. Trimming took off 1 base at V and 4 bases at J, with 10 bases between the two ends. Germline CDR1 is SGHAT and CDR2 is FQNNGV. CDR3 loop: CASSLVLGATGELFF. Here the CDR3 DNA reads TGTGCCAGCAGCTTAGTACTGGGGGCCACCGGGGAGCTGTTTTTT.

This chain connects TRBV19 to TRBJ1-1; a weak D match, TRBD1 (5 bases). Deletions cut 8 bases from V and 1 base from J, with 17 bases between. This CDR3 is built from 15 residues. Germline CDR1 LNHDA, CDR2 SQIVND (reference sequence). CDR3 loop: CASGTGGAWNTEAFF. CDR3 nucleotide sequence: TGTGCCAGTGGGACGGGAGGGGCGTGGAACACTGAAGCTTTCTTT.